The rows below give T cell receptor beta chains drawn from one sample of a study of Graves' ophthalmopathy and Graves' hyperthyroidism. Each CDR3 protein gets one entry after TCRdb re-called the multiplex PCR reads with MiXCR. The sample includes hundreds of thousands of distinct CDR3 sequences, 21% of them seen just once. Sequencing was carried out using peripheral blood. The receptors come from a woman under 30 with stable Graves' hyperthyroidism. Each CDR3 is given with its conserved first and last residue. Each record gives: clone size, V gene, J gene, D gene, CDR3 length, CDR3 DNA, CDR3 protein. The D gene is left open where the match is weak. The size field is filled for only some rows; it gives once, few, many or a size class.

many	TRBV9	TRBJ2-5	.	15	TGTGCCAGCAGCGTAGGGGGGGCAGGGCAAGAGACCCAGCACTTC	CASSVGGAGQETQHF
.	TRBV4-1	TRBJ1-6	.	15	TGCGCCAGCAGCTTTACAAGCTCCTATAATTCACCCCTCCACTTT	CASSFTSSYNSPLHF
many	TRBV19	TRBJ1-1	.	15	TGTGCCAGTAGTTCAGGTTACGATATCAACACTGAAGCTTTCTTT	CASSSGYDINTEAFF
many	TRBV15	TRBJ2-7	.	14	TGTGCCACCAGCAGAGGAGGTTTTGGATACGAGCAGTACTTC	CATSRGGFGYEQYF
many	TRBV10-1	TRBJ2-7	.	14	TGCGCCAGCAGTGAGTCGACTAGTAGGTACGAGCAGTACTTC	CASSESTSRYEQYF
many	TRBV12-3/TRBV12-4	TRBJ2-7	TRBD2	14	TGTGCCAGCAAGATTAGCGGGAGCTCCTACGAGCAGTACTTC	CASKISGSSYEQYF
many	TRBV13	TRBJ2-5	.	15	TGTGCCAGCAGCACGACAGGTGGTTCGGGAGAGACCCAGTACTTC	CASSTTGGSGETQYF
many	TRBV28	TRBJ1-1	.	12	TGTGCCAGCAGTTTCTTTGGGACTGAAGCTTTCTTT	CASSFFGTEAFF
many	TRBV6-6	TRBJ2-5	.	15	TGTGCCAGCAGTTACTCGGGACAACCCCCAGAGACCCAGTACTTC	CASSYSGQPPETQYF
many	TRBV2	TRBJ2-3	.	15	TGTGCCAGCAACCGAGTAGCGGCAAGCACAGATACGCAGTATTTT	CASNRVAASTDTQYF
.	TRBV7-8	TRBJ2-7	.	14	TGTGCCAGCAGCTTAGCTGGGACCCAAGTCGAGCAGTACTTC	CASSLAGTQVEQYF
few	TRBV25-1	TRBJ2-7	TRBD1	15	TGTGCCAGCAGTGAATCCGGGACAGGACACTACGAGCAGTACTTC	CASSESGTGHYEQYF
many	TRBV28	TRBJ1-5	.	14	TGTGCCAGCAACTTGGGGTTTGGAAATCAGCCCCAGCATTTT	CASNLGFGNQPQHF
many	TRBV20-1	TRBJ2-7	.	12	TGCAGTGCTAGTCCGAGAACCAACGAGCAGTACTTC	CSASPRTNEQYF
many	TRBV12-3/TRBV12-4	TRBJ2-5	.	17	TGTGCCAGCATGAGACAGGGCGGCGGGATCACCCAAGAGACCCAGTACTTC	CASMRQGGGITQETQYF
many	TRBV11-2	TRBJ2-7	.	14	TGTGCCAGCAGCTTAGAGGGACTTAGGGGCGAGCAGTACTTC	CASSLEGLRGEQYF
.	TRBV12-3/TRBV12-4	TRBJ1-2	.	13	TGTGCCAGCAGTCAAACGGTGGCCTATGGCTACACCTTC	CASSQTVAYGYTF
many	TRBV4-2	TRBJ2-5	.	15	TGTGCCAGCAGCCAAGAAAGCGGATGGGGAGAGACCCAGTACTTC	CASSQESGWGETQYF
.	TRBV12-3/TRBV12-4	TRBJ2-7	.	14	TGTGCCAGCAGTCCCCGGGACACTACTTACGAGCAGTACTTC	CASSPRDTTYEQYF
many	TRBV12-3/TRBV12-4	TRBJ1-1	.	13	TGTGCCAGCAGTACGACCTTGGGAACTGAAGCTTTCTTT	CASSTTLGTEAFF
.	TRBV6-1	TRBJ1-3	TRBD1	17	TGTGCCAGCAGTGCTAGTGGGACAGCGCGGCGCCGAAACACCATATATTTT	CASSASGTARRRNTIYF
.	TRBV28	TRBJ2-7	.	14	TGTGCCAGCAGTGCCTATAGACTTCCCTACGAGCAGTACTTC	CASSAYRLPYEQYF
many	TRBV30	TRBJ1-1	TRBD1	15	TGTGCCTGGAGTCCCAAGGGGACAGGGAACACTGAAGCTTTCTTT	CAWSPKGTGNTEAFF
.	TRBV7-2	TRBJ2-7	.	13	TGTGCCAGCAGCTGGGGCAGGGGTTACGAGCAGTACTTC	CASSWGRGYEQYF